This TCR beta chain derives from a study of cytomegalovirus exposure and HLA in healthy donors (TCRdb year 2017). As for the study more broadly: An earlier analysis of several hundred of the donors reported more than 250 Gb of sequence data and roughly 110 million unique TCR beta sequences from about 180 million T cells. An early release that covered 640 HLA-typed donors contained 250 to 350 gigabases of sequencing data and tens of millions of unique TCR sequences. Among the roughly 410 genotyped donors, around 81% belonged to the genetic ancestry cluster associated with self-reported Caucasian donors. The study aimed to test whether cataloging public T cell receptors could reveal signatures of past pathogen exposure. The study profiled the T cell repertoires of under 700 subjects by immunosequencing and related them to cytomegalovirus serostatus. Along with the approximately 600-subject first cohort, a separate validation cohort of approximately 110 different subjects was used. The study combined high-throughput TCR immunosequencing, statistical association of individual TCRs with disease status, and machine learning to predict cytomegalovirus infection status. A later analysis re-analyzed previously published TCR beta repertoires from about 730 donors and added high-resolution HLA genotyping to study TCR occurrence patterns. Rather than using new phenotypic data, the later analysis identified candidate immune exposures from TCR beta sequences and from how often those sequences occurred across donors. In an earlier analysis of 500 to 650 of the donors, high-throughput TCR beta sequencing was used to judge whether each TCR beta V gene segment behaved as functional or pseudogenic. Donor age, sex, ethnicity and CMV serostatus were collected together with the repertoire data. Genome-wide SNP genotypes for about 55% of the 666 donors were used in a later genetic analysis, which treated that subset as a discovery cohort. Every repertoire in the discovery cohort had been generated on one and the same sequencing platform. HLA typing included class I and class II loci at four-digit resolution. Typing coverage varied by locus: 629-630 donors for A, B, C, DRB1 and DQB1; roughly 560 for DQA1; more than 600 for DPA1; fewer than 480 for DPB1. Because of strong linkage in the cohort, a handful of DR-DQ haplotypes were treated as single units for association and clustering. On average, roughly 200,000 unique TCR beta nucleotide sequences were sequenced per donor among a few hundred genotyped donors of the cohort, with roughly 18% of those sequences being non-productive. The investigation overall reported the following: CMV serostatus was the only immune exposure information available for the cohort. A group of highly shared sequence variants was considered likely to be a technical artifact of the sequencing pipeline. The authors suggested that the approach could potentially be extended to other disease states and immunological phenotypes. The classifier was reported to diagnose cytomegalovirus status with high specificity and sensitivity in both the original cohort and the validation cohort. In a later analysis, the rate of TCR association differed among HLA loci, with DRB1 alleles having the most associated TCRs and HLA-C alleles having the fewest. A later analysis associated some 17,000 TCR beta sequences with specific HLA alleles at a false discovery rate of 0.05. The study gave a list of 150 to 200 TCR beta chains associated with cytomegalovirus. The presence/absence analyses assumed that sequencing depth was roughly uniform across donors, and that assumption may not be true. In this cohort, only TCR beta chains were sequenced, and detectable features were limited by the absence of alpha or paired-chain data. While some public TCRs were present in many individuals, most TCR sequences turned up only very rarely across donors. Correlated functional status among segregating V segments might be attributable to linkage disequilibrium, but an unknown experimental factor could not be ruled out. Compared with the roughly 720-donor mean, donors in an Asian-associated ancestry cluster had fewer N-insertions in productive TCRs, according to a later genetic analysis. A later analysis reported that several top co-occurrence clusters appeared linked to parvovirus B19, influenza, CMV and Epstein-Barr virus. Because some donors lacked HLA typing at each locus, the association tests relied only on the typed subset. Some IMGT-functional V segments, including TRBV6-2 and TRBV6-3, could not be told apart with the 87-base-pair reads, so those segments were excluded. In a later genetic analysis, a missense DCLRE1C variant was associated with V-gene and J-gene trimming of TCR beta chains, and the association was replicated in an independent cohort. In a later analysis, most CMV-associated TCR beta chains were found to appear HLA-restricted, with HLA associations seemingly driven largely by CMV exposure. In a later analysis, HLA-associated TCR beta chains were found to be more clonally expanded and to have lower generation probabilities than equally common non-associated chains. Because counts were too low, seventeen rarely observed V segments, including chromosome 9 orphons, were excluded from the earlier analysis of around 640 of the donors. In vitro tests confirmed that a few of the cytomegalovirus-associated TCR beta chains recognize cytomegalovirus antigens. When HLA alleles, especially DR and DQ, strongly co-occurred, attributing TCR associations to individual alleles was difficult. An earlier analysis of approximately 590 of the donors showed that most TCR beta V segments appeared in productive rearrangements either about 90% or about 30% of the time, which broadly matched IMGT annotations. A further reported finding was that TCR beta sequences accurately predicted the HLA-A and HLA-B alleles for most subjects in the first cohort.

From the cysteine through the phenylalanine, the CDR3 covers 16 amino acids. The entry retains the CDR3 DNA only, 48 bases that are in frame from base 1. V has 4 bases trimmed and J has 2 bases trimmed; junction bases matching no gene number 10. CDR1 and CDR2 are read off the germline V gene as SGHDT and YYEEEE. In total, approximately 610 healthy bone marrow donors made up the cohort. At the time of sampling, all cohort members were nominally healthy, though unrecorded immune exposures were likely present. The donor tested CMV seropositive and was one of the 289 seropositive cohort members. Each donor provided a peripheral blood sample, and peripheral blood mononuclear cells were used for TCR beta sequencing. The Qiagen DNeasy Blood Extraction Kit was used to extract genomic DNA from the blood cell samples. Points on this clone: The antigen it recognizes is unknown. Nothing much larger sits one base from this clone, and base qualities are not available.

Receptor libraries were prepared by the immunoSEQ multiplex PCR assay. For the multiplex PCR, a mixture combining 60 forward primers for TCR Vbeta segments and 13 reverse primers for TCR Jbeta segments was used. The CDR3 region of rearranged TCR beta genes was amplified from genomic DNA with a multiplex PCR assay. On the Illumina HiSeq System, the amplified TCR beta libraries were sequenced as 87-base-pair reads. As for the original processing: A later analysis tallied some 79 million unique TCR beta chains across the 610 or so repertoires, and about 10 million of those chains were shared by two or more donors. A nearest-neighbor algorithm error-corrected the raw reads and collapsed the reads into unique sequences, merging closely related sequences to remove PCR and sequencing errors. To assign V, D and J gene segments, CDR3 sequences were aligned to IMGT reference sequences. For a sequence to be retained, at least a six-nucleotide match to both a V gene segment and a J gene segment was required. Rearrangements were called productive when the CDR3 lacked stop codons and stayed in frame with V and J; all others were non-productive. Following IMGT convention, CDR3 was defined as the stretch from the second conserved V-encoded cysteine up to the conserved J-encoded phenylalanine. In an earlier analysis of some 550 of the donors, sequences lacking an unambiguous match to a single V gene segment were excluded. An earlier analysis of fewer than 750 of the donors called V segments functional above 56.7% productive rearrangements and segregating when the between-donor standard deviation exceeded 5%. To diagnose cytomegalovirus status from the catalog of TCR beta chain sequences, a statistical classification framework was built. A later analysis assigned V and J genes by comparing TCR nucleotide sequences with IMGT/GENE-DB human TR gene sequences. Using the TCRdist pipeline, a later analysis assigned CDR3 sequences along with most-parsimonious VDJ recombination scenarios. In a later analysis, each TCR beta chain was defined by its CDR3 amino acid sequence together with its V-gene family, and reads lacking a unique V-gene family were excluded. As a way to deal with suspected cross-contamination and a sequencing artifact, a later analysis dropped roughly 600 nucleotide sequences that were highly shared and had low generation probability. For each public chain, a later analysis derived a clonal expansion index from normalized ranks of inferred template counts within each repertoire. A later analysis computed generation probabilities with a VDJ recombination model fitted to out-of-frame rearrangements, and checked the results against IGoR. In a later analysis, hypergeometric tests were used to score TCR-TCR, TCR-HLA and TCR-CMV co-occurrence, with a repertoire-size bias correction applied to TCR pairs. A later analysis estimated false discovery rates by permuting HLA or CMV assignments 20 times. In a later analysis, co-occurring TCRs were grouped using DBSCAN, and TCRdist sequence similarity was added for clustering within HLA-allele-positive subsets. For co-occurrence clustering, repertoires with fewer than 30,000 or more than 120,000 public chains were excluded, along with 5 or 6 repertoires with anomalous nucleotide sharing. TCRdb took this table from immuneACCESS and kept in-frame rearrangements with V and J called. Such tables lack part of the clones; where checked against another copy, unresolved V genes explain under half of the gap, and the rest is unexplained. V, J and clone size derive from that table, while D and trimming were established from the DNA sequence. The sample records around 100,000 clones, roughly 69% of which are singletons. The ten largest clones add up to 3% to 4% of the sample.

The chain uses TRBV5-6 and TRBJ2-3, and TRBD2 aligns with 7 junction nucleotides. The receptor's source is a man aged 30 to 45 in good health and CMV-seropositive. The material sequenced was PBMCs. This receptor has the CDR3 CASSTLVGGYTDTQYF. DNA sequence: TGTGCCAGCAGCACCCTGGTGGGGGGGTACACAGATACGCAGTATTTT.